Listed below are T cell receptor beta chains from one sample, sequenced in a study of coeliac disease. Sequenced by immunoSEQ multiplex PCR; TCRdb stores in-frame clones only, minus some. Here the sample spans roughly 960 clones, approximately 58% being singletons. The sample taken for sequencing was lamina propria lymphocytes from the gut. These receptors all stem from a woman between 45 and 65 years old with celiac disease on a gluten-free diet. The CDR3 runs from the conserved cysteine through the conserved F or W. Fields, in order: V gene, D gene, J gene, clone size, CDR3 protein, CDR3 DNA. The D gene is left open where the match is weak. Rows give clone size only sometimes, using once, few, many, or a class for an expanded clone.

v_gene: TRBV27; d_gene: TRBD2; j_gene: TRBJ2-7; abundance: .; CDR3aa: CASSLTSGGAYEQYF; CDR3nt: TGTGCCAGCAGTCTGACTAGCGGGGGGGCTTACGAGCAGTACTTC
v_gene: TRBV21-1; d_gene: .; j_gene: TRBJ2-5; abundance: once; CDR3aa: CASSTKGTSGGYQETQYF; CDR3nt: TGTGCCAGCAGCACCAAGGGGACTAGCGGGGGGTACCAAGAGACCCAGTACTTC
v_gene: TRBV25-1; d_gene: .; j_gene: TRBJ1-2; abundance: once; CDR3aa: CASSDGRGYDGYTF; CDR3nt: TGTGCCAGCAGTGACGGGAGGGGGTACGATGGCTACACCTTC
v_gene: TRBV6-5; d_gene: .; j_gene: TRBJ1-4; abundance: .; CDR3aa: CASSYLGGEKLFF; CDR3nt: TGTGCCAGCAGTTATCTGGGAGGAGAAAAACTGTTTTTT
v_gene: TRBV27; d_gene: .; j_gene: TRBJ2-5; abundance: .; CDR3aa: CASSLWGGLPQETQYF; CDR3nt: TGTGCCAGCAGTTTATGGGGGGGGCTGCCCCAAGAGACCCAGTACTTC
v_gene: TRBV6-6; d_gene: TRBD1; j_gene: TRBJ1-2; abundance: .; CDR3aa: CASTPTGDYGYTF; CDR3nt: TGTGCCAGCACCCCTACAGGGGATTATGGCTACACCTTC
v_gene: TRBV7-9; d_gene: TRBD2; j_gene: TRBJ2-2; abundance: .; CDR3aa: CASRSSGGAHTGELFF; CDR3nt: TGTGCCAGCAGGTCTAGCGGGGGGGCGCACACCGGGGAGCTGTTTTTT
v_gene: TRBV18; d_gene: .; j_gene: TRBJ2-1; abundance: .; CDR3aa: CASSPQTSRGNEQFF; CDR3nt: TGTGCCAGCTCACCTCAAACCTCGCGGGGCAATGAGCAGTTCTTC
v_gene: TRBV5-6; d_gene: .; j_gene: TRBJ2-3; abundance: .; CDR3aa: CASSLGDNTDTQYF; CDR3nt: TGTGCCAGCAGCTTGGGGGACAACACAGATACGCAGTATTTT
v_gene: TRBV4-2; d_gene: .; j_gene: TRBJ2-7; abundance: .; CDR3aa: CASSQSLASPYEQYF; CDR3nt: TGTGCCAGCAGCCAATCGTTGGCTAGTCCCTACGAGCAGTACTTC